This TCR beta chain was captured in a study of cytomegalovirus exposure and HLA in healthy donors. Study-level background: As released early, the data held roughly 85 million unique TCRs from HLA-typed donors. Study-level results: Apparent HLA restriction characterized most CMV-associated TCR beta chains in a later analysis. The authors later found TCR association rates varying by HLA locus, with DRB1 most and HLA-C fewest. In an earlier analysis, in roughly 600 donors, most V segments appeared productive either ~87% or ~30% of the time.

PCR involved 60 Vbeta and 13 Jbeta primers. The method was immunoSEQ multiplex PCR; TCRdb's version includes in-frame clones alone and lacks a portion of them. Found here are around 100,000 clones, 80% to 85% of them singletons; the top ten hold approximately 4.2%. This clone has more than one count but fewer than ten. Its antigen is unknown. Sequencing was carried out using PBMCs. The origin of this receptor is a woman in her seventies in good health and CMV-seropositive.

DNA for the CDR3: TGTGCCAGCAGCCGAGAGCCAGGGGGCACTGAAGCTTTCTTT. Translating it yields CASSREPGGTEAFF. This rearrangement joins TRBV4-2 to TRBJ1-1; TRBD1 matches at 7 bases. Unmatched junction bases numbered 6, after V lost 4 bases and J lost 4 bases. This CDR3 region has 14 residues. Germline lookup yields CDR1 LGHNA and CDR2 YNFKEQ.